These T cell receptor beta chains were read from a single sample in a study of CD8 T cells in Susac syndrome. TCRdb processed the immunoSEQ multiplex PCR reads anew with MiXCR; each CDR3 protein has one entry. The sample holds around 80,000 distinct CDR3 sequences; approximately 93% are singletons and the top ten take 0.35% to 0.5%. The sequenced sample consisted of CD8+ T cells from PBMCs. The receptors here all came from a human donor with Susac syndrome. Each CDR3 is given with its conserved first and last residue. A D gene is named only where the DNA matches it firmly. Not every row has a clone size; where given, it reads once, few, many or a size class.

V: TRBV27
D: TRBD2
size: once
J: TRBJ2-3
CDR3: CASSPTAGEYTDTQYF
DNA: TGTGCCAGCAGTCCCACAGCGGGGGAATACACAGATACGCAGTATTTT

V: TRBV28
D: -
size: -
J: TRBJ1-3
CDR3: CASKVGDTEGNTIYF
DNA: TGTGCCAGCAAGGTAGGGGACACGGAAGGAAACACCATATATTTT

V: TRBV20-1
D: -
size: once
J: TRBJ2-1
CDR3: CSARPLASGYNEQFF
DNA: TGCAGTGCTAGACCTCTAGCGAGCGGATACAATGAGCAGTTCTTC

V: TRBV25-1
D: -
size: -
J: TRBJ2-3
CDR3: CASSEKVSLGGTDTQYF
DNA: TGTGCCAGCAGTGAGAAGGTTAGCTTGGGAGGCACAGATACGCAGTATTTT

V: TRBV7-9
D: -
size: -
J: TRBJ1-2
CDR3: CASSLLQGDGYTF
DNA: TGTGCCAGCAGCTTACTACAGGGAGATGGCTACACCTTC

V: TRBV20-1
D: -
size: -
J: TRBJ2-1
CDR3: CSASRVLEHLDYEQFF
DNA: TGCAGTGCTAGTCGGGTCCTAGAACATCTCGACTATGAGCAGTTCTTC

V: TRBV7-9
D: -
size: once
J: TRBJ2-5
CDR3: CASSSTGRQETQYF
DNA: TGTGCCAGCAGCTCGACAGGCCGGCAAGAGACCCAGTACTTC

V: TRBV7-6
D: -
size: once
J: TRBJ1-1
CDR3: CASSPGLFMNTEAFF
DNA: TGTGCCAGCAGCCCGGGGTTGTTCATGAACACTGAAGCTTTCTTT

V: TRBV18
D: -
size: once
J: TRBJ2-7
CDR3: CASSPSGLYEQYF
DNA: TGTGCCAGCTCACCTTCCGGACTCTACGAGCAGTACTTC

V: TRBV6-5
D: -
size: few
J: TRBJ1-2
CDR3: CASSPGSYGYTF
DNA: TGTGCCAGCAGCCCCGGGAGCTATGGCTACACCTTC

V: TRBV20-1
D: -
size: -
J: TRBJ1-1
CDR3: CSARDDPAGVTFF
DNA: TGCAGTGCTAGAGATGACCCGGCAGGGGTAACTTTCTTT

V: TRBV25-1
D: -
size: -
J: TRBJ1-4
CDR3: CASSARVGEKLFF
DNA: TGTGCCAGCAGTGCCAGGGTTGGTGAAAAACTGTTTTTT

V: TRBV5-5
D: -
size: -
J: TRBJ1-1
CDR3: CASSSPDSFSEAFF
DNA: TGTGCCAGCAGCTCCCCGGACAGCTTTTCTGAAGCTTTCTTT

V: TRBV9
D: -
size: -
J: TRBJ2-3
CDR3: CASSVGSHSTDTQYF
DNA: TGTGCCAGCAGCGTAGGGTCACACTCCACAGATACGCAGTATTTT

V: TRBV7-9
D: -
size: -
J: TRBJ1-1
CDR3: CASSLLSAEAFF
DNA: TGTGCCAGCAGCTTACTCTCTGCTGAAGCTTTCTTT

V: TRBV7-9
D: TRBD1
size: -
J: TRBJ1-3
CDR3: CASSPGQGANTIYF
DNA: TGTGCCAGCAGCCCGGGACAGGGAGCAAACACCATATATTTT

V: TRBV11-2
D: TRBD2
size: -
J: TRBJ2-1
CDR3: CASSLVLAGNEQFF
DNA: TGTGCCAGCAGCTTGGTACTAGCGGGGAATGAGCAGTTCTTC

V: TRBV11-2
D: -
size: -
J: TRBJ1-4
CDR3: CASSLSYRAGKEKLFF
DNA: TGTGCCAGCAGCTTATCCTACAGGGCGGGGAAGGAAAAACTGTTTTTT

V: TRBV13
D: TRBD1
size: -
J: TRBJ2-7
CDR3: CASSFGTGKYEQYF
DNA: TGTGCCAGCAGCTTCGGGACAGGGAAATACGAGCAGTACTTC

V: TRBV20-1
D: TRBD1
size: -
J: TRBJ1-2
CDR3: CSARDRQGANYGYTF
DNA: TGCAGTGCTAGAGATAGACAGGGGGCCAACTATGGCTACACCTTC

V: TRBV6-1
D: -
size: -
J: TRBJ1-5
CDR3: CASSEARGQPQHF
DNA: TGTGCCAGCAGTGAAGCCCGCGGGCAGCCCCAGCATTTT

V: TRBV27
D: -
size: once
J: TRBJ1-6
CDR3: CASLGGNSPLHF
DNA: TGTGCCAGCCTGGGAGGGAATTCACCCCTCCACTTT

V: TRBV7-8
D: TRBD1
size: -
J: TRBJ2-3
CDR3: CASSFPGQGTDTQYF
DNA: TGTGCCAGCAGCTTCCCGGGACAGGGCACAGATACGCAGTATTTT

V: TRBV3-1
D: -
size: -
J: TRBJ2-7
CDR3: CASSRDGSSYEQYF
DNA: TGTGCCAGCAGCCGCGACGGCAGCTCCTACGAGCAGTACTTC

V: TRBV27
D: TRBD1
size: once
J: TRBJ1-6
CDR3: CASSFLGGGNSPLHF
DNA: TGTGCCAGCAGTTTTTTAGGGGGCGGGAATTCACCCCTCCACTTT

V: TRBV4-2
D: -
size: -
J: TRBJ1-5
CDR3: CASSQEGGIDQPQHF
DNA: TGTGCCAGCAGCCAAGAGGGGGGAATTGATCAGCCCCAGCATTTT

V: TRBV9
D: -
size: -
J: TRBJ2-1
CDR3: CASSVDPSRGVYNEQFF
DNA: TGTGCCAGCAGCGTAGACCCTAGCCGAGGGGTCTACAATGAGCAGTTCTTC

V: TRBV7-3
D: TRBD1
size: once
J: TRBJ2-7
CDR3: CASSLGWDRGYEQYF
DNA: TGTGCCAGCAGCTTAGGTTGGGACAGGGGCTACGAGCAGTACTTC

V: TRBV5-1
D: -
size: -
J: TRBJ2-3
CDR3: CASSLEPRDSTSLSDTQYF
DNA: TGCGCCAGCAGCTTAGAACCCCGGGACTCGACTTCTCTATCAGATACGCAGTATTTT

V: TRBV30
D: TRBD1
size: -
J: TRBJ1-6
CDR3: CAWSVRGTGGSPLHF
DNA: TGTGCCTGGAGTGTACGTGGGACAGGGGGATCACCCCTCCACTTT

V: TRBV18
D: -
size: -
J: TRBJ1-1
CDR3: CASSPENVEATEAFF
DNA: TGTGCCAGCTCACCCGAAAATGTTGAGGCCACTGAAGCTTTCTTT

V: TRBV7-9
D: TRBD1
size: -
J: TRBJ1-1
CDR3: CASSSGTGGIDTEAFF
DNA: TGTGCCAGCAGCTCCGGGACAGGGGGTATAGACACTGAAGCTTTCTTT

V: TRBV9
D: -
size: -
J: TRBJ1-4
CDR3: CASSVGAAFSEKLFF
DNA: TGTGCCAGCAGCGTAGGGGCAGCGTTTAGTGAAAAACTGTTTTTT

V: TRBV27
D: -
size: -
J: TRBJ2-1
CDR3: CASSSQTSSYNEQFF
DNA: TGTGCCAGCAGTTCCCAAACGAGCTCCTACAATGAGCAGTTCTTC

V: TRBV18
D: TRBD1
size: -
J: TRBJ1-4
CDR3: CASSPQGQGGEKLFF
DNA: TGTGCCAGCTCACCACAAGGACAGGGAGGTGAAAAACTGTTTTTT

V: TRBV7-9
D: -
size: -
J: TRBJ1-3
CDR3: CASSLNRDATSGNTIYF
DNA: TGTGCCAGCAGCTTGAACCGGGACGCGACCTCTGGAAACACCATATATTTT

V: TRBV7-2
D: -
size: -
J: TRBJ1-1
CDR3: CASTSHREAFF
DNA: TGTGCCAGCACCTCACATCGTGAAGCTTTCTTT

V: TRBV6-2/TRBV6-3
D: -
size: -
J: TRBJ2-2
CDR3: CASSYTRDTGELFF
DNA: TGTGCCAGCAGTTACACTCGGGACACCGGGGAGCTGTTTTTT

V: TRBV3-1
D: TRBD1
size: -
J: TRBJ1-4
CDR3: CASSQGAHRGEKLFF
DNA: TGTGCCAGCAGCCAAGGGGCACACAGGGGTGAAAAACTGTTTTTT

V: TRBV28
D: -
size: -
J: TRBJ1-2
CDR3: CASTAPPRGPYGYTF
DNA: TGTGCCAGCACCGCCCCCCCCAGGGGCCCCTATGGCTACACCTTC

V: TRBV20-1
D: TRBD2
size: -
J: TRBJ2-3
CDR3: CSARNGGLAGTTDTQYF
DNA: TGCAGTGCTCGGAATGGGGGACTAGCGGGAACCACAGATACGCAGTATTTT

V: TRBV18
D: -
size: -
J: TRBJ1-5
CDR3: CASSPPQSRGFGRENQPQHF
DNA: TGTGCCAGCTCACCCCCGCAATCCCGAGGATTCGGTCGCGAAAATCAGCCCCAGCATTTT

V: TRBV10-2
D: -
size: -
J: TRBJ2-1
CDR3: CASSDGTHSYNEQFF
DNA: TGCGCCAGCAGTGACGGGACCCACTCCTACAATGAGCAGTTCTTC

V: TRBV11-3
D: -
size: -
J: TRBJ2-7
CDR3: CASSGSSQQYF
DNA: TGTGCCAGCAGCGGATCAAGCCAGCAGTACTTC